The clone carrying this T cell receptor (beta chain) was found a few times. Its antigen remains unidentified. These data are taken from a study of early T cells in non-severe SARS-CoV-2 infection. Study information: The input, bulk RNA from unsorted whole blood, was sequenced, and chains were unpaired.

Researchers tagged individual cDNA molecules with unique molecular identifiers. TCRdb ran MiXCR on the 5' RACE reads and lists one entry per CDR3 protein. Among approximately 39,000 distinct CDR3 sequences listed, 9% to 10% were seen once. Study-wide results and caveats: A preference for anti-spike CD8 responses marked VDJdb matching, which missed private and CD4 specificities.

CDR1 and CDR2 (germline): SGDLS, YYNGEE. The CDR3 contains 14 residues. With 0 bases removed from V and 1 base from J, the gap between germline ends came to 7 bases. This sequence originates from an adult who was a healthcare worker with PCR-confirmed SARS-CoV-2 infection or an uninfected control (not recorded which). The sample taken for sequencing was whole blood. This rearrangement joins TRBV9 to TRBJ1-1; D is uncertain. CDR3 nucleotide sequence: TGTGCCAGCAGCGTAGACGCAGGGAACACTGAAGCTTTCTTT. It is translated as CASSVDAGNTEAFF.